The 20 T cell receptor beta chains below come from one sample, sequenced in a study of T cell repertoires in cytomegalovirus infection. TCRdb itself ran the reads through MiXCR, one entry per CDR3 protein. The sample has over 200,000 distinct CDR3 sequences; roughly 13% are singletons. The sequencing sample was made of PBMCs. These receptors originate from a human donor in good health (CMV status not recorded). Some clones in this sample may be carry-over from other donors' samples.

This clonotype was picked up a small number of times. This sequence joins TRBV5-5 and TRBJ2-1; the D gene is possibly TRBD2 (5 bases). This CDR3 is 16 amino acids long. In germline, CDR1 is SGHKS, CDR2 YYEKEE (reference sequence). V lost 4 bases to trimming and J lost 3 bases, with 17 bases between them. CDR3 nucleotides: TGTGCCAGCAGCCGCAGACCGGGAACCGACTACAATGAGCAGTTCTTC. This sequence encodes CASSRRPGTDYNEQFF.

This clonotype has at least ten counts. V and J are TRBV10-3 and TRBJ2-4; D is uncertain. The V and J ends lost 5 bases and 0 bases respectively, with 11 bases between them. This CDR3 region has 15 residues. Looked up from germline, CDR1 is ENHRY and CDR2 is SYGVKD. The CDR3 region has the DNA TGTGCCATCAGTTCGGACGCTTTAGCCAAAAACATTCAGTACTTC. Translated, it gives CAISSDALAKNIQYF.

This clonotype showed up many times. V and J are TRBV7-9 and TRBJ1-1, with D tentatively TRBD1 (6 bases). Trimming left V 5 bases short and J 8 bases short, with 12 bases between. The CDR3 has 12 residues. Germline CDR1 SEHNR, CDR2 FQNEAQ (reference sequence). The chain's CDR3 is CASSNLRGEAFF. Here the CDR3 DNA reads TGTGCCAGCAGCAACTTGAGGGGGGAAGCTTTCTTT. The whole variable domain, filled in from reference TRBV7-9 and TRBJ1-1, reads DTGVSQNPRHKITKRGQNVTFRCDPISEHNRLYWYRQTLGQGPEFLTYFQNEAQLEKSRLLSDRFSAERPKGSFSTLEIQRTEQGDSAMYLCASSNLRGEAFFGQGTRLTVV.

This clonotype was found a few times. DNA for the CDR3: TGTGCCAGCAGTTTCCAATCCGGGACAGGGGCCACTAAGGGGAGCTCTGGGGCCAACGTCCTGACTTTC. It codes for CASSFQSGTGATKGSSGANVLTF. The chain employs TRBV27 and TRBJ2-6, with 10 positions matching TRBD1. The junction had 20 bases not matched to a gene; V was cut back by 3 bases and J by 0 bases. The length of the CDR3 is 23 residues. Germline values: CDR1 MNHEY, CDR2 SMNVEV (reference sequence).

This clonotype was detected many times. The V and J genes are TRBV11-2 and TRBJ2-6; no clear D gene. The CDR3 extends over 18 amino acids. Germline V gene data show CDR1 as SGHAT and CDR2 as FQNNGV. V lost 4 bases, J lost 0 bases, and 16 bases lay in between. The CDR3 sequence is CASSSWNGRSSGANVLTF. DNA of the CDR3: TGTGCCAGCAGCTCCTGGAACGGACGGTCCTCTGGGGCCAACGTCCTGACTTTC. Looking up the rest from reference TRBV11-2 and TRBJ2-6 gives the full variable domain: EAGVAQSPRYKIIEKRQSVAFWCNPISGHATLYWYQQILGQGPKLLIQFQNNGVVDDSQLPKDRFSAERLKGVDSTLKIQPAKLEDSAVYLCASSSWNGRSSGANVLTFGAGSRLTVL.

This clonotype has at least ten counts. The genes are TRBV7-2 and TRBJ2-1; D might be TRBD2 (5 bases). Germline-derived CDR1 and CDR2 are SGHTA and FQGNSA. With 3 bases removed from V and 0 bases from J, the gap between germline ends came to 15 bases. The CDR3 is 17 amino acids. The DNA for the CDR3 is TGTGCCAGCAGCTTTAGGGCTAGCCAAAGCTCCTACAATGAGCAGTTCTTC. Amino acids: CASSFRASQSSYNEQFF.

This chain joins TRBV15 and TRBJ1-3, with a possible D match to TRBD1 (5 bases). The CDR3 contains 15 residues. CDR1 is LNHNV and CDR2 is YYDKDF in the germline V gene (reference sequence). V was clipped by 3 bases and J by 4 bases, with 13 bases between them. The CDR3 DNA reads as TGTGCCACCAGCAGGTCCGGGGGTAGCGGAAACACCATATATTTT. It specifies CATSRSGGSGNTIYF.

The chain is built from TRBV6-6 and TRBJ2-1; perhaps TRBD1 as D (7 bases). The germline gives CDR1 MNHNY, CDR2 SVGAGI (reference sequence). V lost 9 bases, J lost 2 bases, and 14 bases lay in between. There are 14 residues in the CDR3. The CDR3 here is CASLQGGAYNEQFF. The CDR3 bases are TGTGCCAGTCTCCAGGGGGGCGCCTACAATGAGCAGTTCTTC.

This clonotype was recorded at least ten times. The chain links TRBV10-3 to TRBJ2-7; perhaps TRBD2 as D (5 bases). The CDR3 has 13 residues. V was trimmed by 0 bases and J by 7 bases, leaving 10 bases between them. Germline-derived CDR1 and CDR2 are ENHRY and SYGVKD. CDR3 DNA sequence: TGTGCCATCAGTGAGTCAGGACTCTTAGAGCAGTACTTC. It is translated as CAISESGLLEQYF.

In this sample, this clonotype turned up a few times. The rearrangement links TRBV6-2 or TRBV6-3 to TRBJ2-7; the D gene could be TRBD1 or TRBD2 (5 bases each). Germline-derived CDR1 and CDR2 are MNHEY and SVGEGT. V lost 2 bases and J 6 bases, leaving 8 bases between the germline ends. The CDR3 covers 12 residues. CDR3 DNA: TGTGCCAGCAGTTACGAGGGGCGCGAGCAGTACTTC. This codes for CASSYEGREQYF.

This clonotype was recorded many times. The chain recombines TRBV7-9 with TRBJ2-7; 7 bases map to TRBD2. The junction had 9 bases not matched to a gene; V was cut back by 0 bases and J by 7 bases. The CDR3 has 15 amino acids. Germline CDR1 is SEHNR and CDR2 is FQNEAQ (reference sequence). CDR3: CASSLARGSTIEQYF. CDR3 sequence (DNA): TGTGCCAGCAGCTTAGCGCGCGGGAGTACCATAGAGCAGTACTTC.

The chain is built from TRBV14 and TRBJ2-1, with 9 nucleotides matching TRBD2. Germline V gene data show CDR1 as SGHDN and CDR2 as FVKESK. With 0 bases clipped from V and 0 bases from J, the junction kept 6 bases outside the gene matches. This CDR3 spans 18 amino acids. CDR3 residues: CASSQDRAGGSSYNEQFF. Here the CDR3 DNA reads TGTGCCAGCAGCCAAGATCGGGCGGGAGGGAGCTCCTACAATGAGCAGTTCTTC. Filled out from reference TRBV14 and TRBJ2-1, the complete variable domain reads EAGVTQFPSHSVIEKGQTVTLRCDPISGHDNLYWYRRVMGKEIKFLLHFVKESKQDESGMPNNRFLAERTGGTYSTLKVQPAELEDSGVYFCASSQDRAGGSSYNEQFFGPGTRLTVL.

A note on this clonotype: A much larger clone lies one base from this, so it may be a read error. V gene TRBV6-8 combines with J gene TRBJ1-1; TRBD1 is a possible D gene (6 bases). Germline V gene lookup returns CDR1 MNHGY and CDR2 SAAAGT. The CDR3 length is 14 residues. The DNA of the CDR3 is TGTGCCAGCAGACCAGGTAGGGGGAACACTGAAACTTTCTTT. This translates into CASRPGRGNTETFF.

The chain couples TRBV6-5 to TRBJ1-4; no definite D call. V was pared by 1 base and J by 8 bases, with 17 bases between. Per germline, CDR1 MNHEY and CDR2 SVGAGI. The CDR3 totals 16 residues. The CDR3 DNA is TGTGCCAGCAGTTACTGGCGAGGGCTGGAGGGCGAAAAACTGTTTTTT. Protein: CASSYWRGLEGEKLFF.

This clonotype was seen only a few times. Here the CDR3 DNA reads TGTGCCAGCAGCTTATGGCAGGGGGCCGGGGAGCTGTTTTTT. The encoded protein is CASSLWQGAGELFF. The rearrangement links TRBV7-7 to TRBJ2-2, with TRBD1 matching 7 bases. The V segment lost 2 bases and the J segment 6 bases; nucleotides outside the gene matches: 3. The CDR3 totals 14 residues. Germline V gene data show CDR1 as SSHAT and CDR2 as FNYEAQ (reference sequence).

The sample holds many counts of this clonotype. The chain couples TRBV7-8 to TRBJ2-7, with 10 bases fitting TRBD1. Looked up from germline, CDR1 is SGHVS and CDR2 is FQNEAQ. The CDR3 runs 17 residues. V was pared by 1 base and J by 2 bases, with 8 bases of the junction left unmatched. The CDR3 nucleotides are TGTGCCAGCAGCTTAGGTGGACAGGGGGTCTATCCCTACGAGCAGTACTTC. This gives the protein CASSLGGQGVYPYEQYF.

This clonotype was seen only a few times. The chain is built from TRBV29-1 and TRBJ2-1; the match to TRBD2 covers 9 bases. The germline gives CDR1 SQVTM, CDR2 ANQGSEA. This CDR3 has 15 amino acids. V lost 4 bases and J lost 2; bases outside the gene matches: 6. CDR3 loop: CSVAASGNPYNEQFF. As DNA, the CDR3 is TGCAGCGTTGCGGCTAGCGGGAACCCCTACAATGAGCAGTTCTTC.

This clonotype was observed a handful of times. V and J are TRBV29-1 and TRBJ2-7; 10 bases agree with TRBD2. V lost 7 bases and J lost 7; bases outside the gene matches: 7. Germline V gene lookup returns CDR1 SQVTM and CDR2 ANQGSEA. The CDR3 runs to 12 residues. The CDR3 sequence: CSGTSGSREQYF. CDR3 bases: TGCAGCGGGACTAGCGGATCAAGGGAGCAGTACTTC.

This chain joins TRBV4-1 and TRBJ2-1; 11 bases agree with TRBD2. Germline V gene data show CDR1 as MGHRA and CDR2 as YSYEKL. The CDR3 sequence is 16 residues long. The V segment lost 1 base and the J segment 10 bases; nucleotides outside the gene matches: 9. The CDR3 here is CASSQGSGGAEWEQFF. DNA of the CDR3: TGCGCCAGCAGCCAAGGTAGCGGGGGGGCCGAATGGGAGCAGTTCTTC.

This clonotype was counted a single time. V and J are TRBV6-6 and TRBJ1-5, with TRBD1 as a possible D gene (6 bases). Trimming left V 5 bases short and J 10 bases short, with 15 bases between. From germline, CDR1 is MNHNY and CDR2 SVGAGI (reference sequence). The CDR3 runs to 13 residues. The CDR3 is CASSPPDSYPQHF. In nucleotides, the CDR3 is TGTGCCAGCAGTCCTCCGGACAGCTATCCCCAGCATTTT.